Sequencing of this T cell receptor (beta chain) was carried out in a study of T cell repertoires in cytomegalovirus infection. Study in general: In public TCR beta signatures, there were indications of both CMV infection and matching HLA type. Notes on the study in general: Predominance within the ex vivo response was attributable to HLA-C-restricted CMV-specific TCR beta clonotypes.

TCRdb ran MiXCR on the reads and lists one entry per CDR3 protein. Of about half a million distinct CDR3 sequences listed, 42% were seen once; the top ten hold 43%. Regarding this clonotype: Antigen specificity is unknown.

V lost 5 bases to trimming and J lost 12 bases, with 11 bases between them. The CDR3 has 11 residues. Germline loops: CDR1 SNHLY, CDR2 FYNNEI. The receptor's source is a human donor in good health (CMV status not recorded). Some clones in this sample may be carry-over from other donors' samples. Material: cultured PBMCs, obtained from culture after CMV antigen stimulation. The rearrangement joins TRBV2 to TRBJ2-1; D is ambiguous. The CDR3 nucleotides are TGTGCCAGCAGTTTCTCCCAGAGGCAGTTCTTC. As protein: CASSFSQRQFF.